This paragraph reports one T cell receptor (beta chain). No cognate antigen has been identified for it. No base qualities exist here, and no much larger clone lies one base off it. Synthesis of TCR cDNA relied on 5'RACE template switching, a step that introduced a universal primer site along with unique molecular identifiers. Priming for cDNA synthesis came from both the TCR alpha and TCR beta constant segments. Libraries were amplified in two PCR steps, with sample barcodes and sequencing adapters added in the second step. Libraries were sequenced on Illumina HiSeq 2500 (2x100 bp) or NovaSeq (2x150 bp). For the original study's pipeline: MIGEC handled demultiplexing of reads and collapsing into UMI consensus sequences, while MiXCR performed V(D)J alignment. Clonotypes responding to the vaccine were identified with edgeR on replicate PBMC samples, with the criteria of FDR below 0.01 and a log2 fold change above 5 up to day 15. CD4 or CD8 identity was assigned to each bulk clonotype according to whether the clonotype was present at higher abundance in the sequenced CD4 repertoire or the sequenced CD8 repertoire. TCRdb ran its own pipeline on the public reads, namely fastp trimming at Q25 and MiXCR clone calling, and kept in-frame beta chains. Records with the same CDR3 protein are collapsed into one entry carrying the most frequent genes and DNA. V and J calls and clone size were set by TCRdb, not the authors. The sample profile shows hundreds of thousands of distinct CDR3 sequences; less than 9.5% of them were found once. Approximately 15% of the sample belongs to the ten largest clones.

This sample was included in a study of T cells after yellow fever vaccination (dated by TCRdb to between 2019 and 2020). Regarding the study in general: Libraries from fractions with low cell numbers were prepared with the SMART-Seq v4 Ultra Low Input RNA kit. To follow T-cell clones before and after primary and booster YFV17D yellow fever vaccination, bulk TCR alpha and beta repertoires were sequenced over time. Two healthy male donors, one aged 18 to 30 and one aged 30 to 39 years, were included in the cohort. Blood samples were taken at several timepoints before and after primary and secondary immunization, and bulk PBMC replicates and cell subsets were isolated.

Study-level results and caveats: The secondary T-cell response was weaker than the primary response but faster, peaking on day 5 instead of day 15. Only a couple of donors were included in the study, so the extent to which the findings can be generalized is limited. A small share of clonotypes occurred in both CD4 and CD8 compartments, likely arising from convergent recombination. After the booster, most of the clones that had expanded following primary vaccination were detected again (roughly 96% of CD4 and roughly nine tenths of CD8), which suggests that memory was broadly maintained. FACS-sorted repertoires could contain abundant contaminating clonotypes from the bulk population, so computational filtering was required.

This specimen's treatment or condition label, interpreted: live attenuated yellow fever vaccine strain. Two biological replicates of bulk PBMCs were collected at each blood-draw timepoint. A standard Ficoll-Paque protocol was used to isolate PBMCs from peripheral blood. TriZol was used to extract RNA from bulk PBMCs, CD4 and CD8 fractions, and dextramer-positive and dextramer-negative fractions. The receptor's source is a man aged 18 to 29 who received the YFV17D yellow fever vaccine. The sample consisted of PBMCs, taken about 41 days after the first yellow fever vaccination.

The CDR3 reads as follows: CASSRRDRPPKNIQYF. Read as DNA, the sequence is TGTGCCAGCAGCCGACGGGACAGGCCACCCAAAAACATTCAGTACTTC. The sequence joins TRBV7-2 to TRBJ2-4; 8 bases in the junction line up with TRBD1. CDR1 and CDR2, per the germline V gene, are SGHTA and FQGNSA. The CDR3 runs 16 amino acids, cysteine and phenylalanine included. Here the CDR3 DNA is all that survives: 48 bases in frame from base 1. At the junction V is shortened by 5 bases and J by 2 bases; bases outside the gene matches: 8.